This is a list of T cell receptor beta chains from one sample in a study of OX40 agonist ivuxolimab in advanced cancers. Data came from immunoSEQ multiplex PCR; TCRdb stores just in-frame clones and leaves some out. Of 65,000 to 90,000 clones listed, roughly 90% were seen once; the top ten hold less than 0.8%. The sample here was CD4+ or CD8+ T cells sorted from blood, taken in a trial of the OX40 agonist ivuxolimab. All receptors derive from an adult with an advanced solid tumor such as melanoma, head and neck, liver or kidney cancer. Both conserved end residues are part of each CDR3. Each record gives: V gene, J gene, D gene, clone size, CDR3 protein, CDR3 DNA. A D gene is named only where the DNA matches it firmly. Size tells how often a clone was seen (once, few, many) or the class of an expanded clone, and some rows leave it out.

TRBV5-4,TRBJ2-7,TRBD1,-,CASSSPVGQGPYEQYF,TGTGCCAGCAGCTCCCCCGTGGGACAGGGACCCTACGAGCAGTACTTC
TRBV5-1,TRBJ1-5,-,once,CASSPDGMSNQPQHF,TGCGCCAGCAGCCCCGACGGTATGTCGAATCAGCCCCAGCATTTT
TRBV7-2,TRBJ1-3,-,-,CASSLGSSSGNTIYF,TGTGCCAGCAGCTTAGGGTCGAGCTCTGGAAACACCATATATTTT
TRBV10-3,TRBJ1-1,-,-,CAIRDMNTEAFF,TGTGCCATCAGGGATATGAACACTGAAGCTTTCTTT
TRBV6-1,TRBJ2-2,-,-,CASNPIPTGELFF,TGTGCCAGCAATCCTATCCCCACCGGGGAGCTGTTTTTT
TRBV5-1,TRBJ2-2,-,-,CASTPDSSNTGELFF,TGCGCCAGCACCCCGGACAGTTCGAACACCGGGGAGCTGTTTTTT
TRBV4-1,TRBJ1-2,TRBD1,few,CASSQARTGDYGYTF,TGCGCCAGCAGCCAGGCTCGGACAGGGGACTATGGCTACACCTTC
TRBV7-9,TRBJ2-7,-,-,CASSLSGYEQYF,TGTGCCAGCAGCTTGTCAGGCTACGAGCAGTACTTC
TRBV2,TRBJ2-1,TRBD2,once,CASRVAGGTNEQFF,TGTGCCAGCAGAGTAGCGGGGGGGACCAATGAGCAGTTCTTC
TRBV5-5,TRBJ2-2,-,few,CASSPRAGGTTGELFF,TGTGCCAGCAGCCCGAGGGCAGGGGGGACCACCGGGGAGCTGTTTTTT
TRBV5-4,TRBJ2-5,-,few,CASSLAGVAETQYF,TGTGCCAGCAGCTTGGCCGGGGTAGCTGAGACCCAGTACTTC
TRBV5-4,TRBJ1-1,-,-,CASSWGLLNTEAFF,TGTGCCAGCAGCTGGGGGCTACTGAACACTGAAGCTTTCTTT
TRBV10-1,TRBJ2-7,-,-,CASTIREAHSYGQYF,TGCGCCAGCACTATAAGGGAGGCCCACTCCTACGGGCAGTACTTC
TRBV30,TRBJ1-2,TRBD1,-,CAWSNPGQGYGYTF,TGTGCCTGGAGTAATCCGGGACAGGGTTATGGCTACACCTTC
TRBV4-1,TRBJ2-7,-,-,CASSRPANRDAYEQYF,TGCGCCAGCAGCCGGCCGGCCAACCGGGACGCATACGAGCAGTACTTC
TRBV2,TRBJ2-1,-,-,CASSALTSNEQFF,TGTGCCAGCAGTGCCCTTACTAGTAATGAGCAGTTCTTC
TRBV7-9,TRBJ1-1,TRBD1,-,CASSLSRGAEAFF,TGTGCCAGCAGCCTCTCCAGGGGGGCTGAAGCTTTCTTT
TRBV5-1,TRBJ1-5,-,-,CASSYNGDQPQHF,TGCGCCAGCAGTTATAACGGGGATCAGCCCCAGCATTTT
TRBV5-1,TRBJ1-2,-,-,CASTYQGTEGYTF,TGCGCCAGCACCTATCAGGGGACGGAAGGCTACACCTTC
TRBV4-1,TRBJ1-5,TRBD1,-,CASSLLSTGGNGNQPQHF,TGCGCCAGCAGCTTACTATCGACAGGGGGCAATGGCAATCAGCCCCAGCATTTT
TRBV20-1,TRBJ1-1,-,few,CSAREDTEAFF,TGCAGTGCTAGAGAAGACACTGAAGCTTTCTTT
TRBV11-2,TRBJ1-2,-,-,CASSLLEGGGYTF,TGTGCCAGCAGCCTCTTAGAGGGGGGTGGCTACACCTTC
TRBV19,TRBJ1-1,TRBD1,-,CASSRTGTGNTEAFF,TGTGCCAGTAGTCGAACCGGGACAGGGAACACTGAAGCTTTCTTT
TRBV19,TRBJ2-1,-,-,CASSRAGALYNEQFF,TGTGCCAGTAGTAGAGCCGGGGCCCTGTACAATGAGCAGTTCTTC
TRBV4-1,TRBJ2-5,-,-,CASSQDPAGRRETQYF,TGCGCCAGCAGCCAAGACCCCGCGGGGCGCCGGGAGACCCAGTACTTC
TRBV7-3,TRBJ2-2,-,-,CASSPGPNTGELFF,TGTGCCAGCAGCCCGGGACCAAACACCGGGGAGCTGTTTTTT
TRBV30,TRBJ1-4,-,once,CAWSVEGGGINEKLFF,TGTGCCTGGAGTGTTGAGGGGGGCGGTATTAATGAAAAACTGTTTTTT
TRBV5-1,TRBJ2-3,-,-,CASSLAVTRGTDTQYF,TGCGCCAGCAGCTTGGCGGTCACTCGGGGCACAGATACGCAGTATTTT
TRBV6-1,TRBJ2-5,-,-,CASSSGIQTQYF,TGTGCCAGCAGTTCTGGTATCCAGACCCAGTACTTC
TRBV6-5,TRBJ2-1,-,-,CASSYSGEQFF,TGTGCCAGCAGTTACTCGGGCGAGCAGTTCTTC
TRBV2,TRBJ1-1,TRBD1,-,CASQGQGGTEAFF,TGTGCCAGCCAGGGACAGGGAGGTACTGAAGCTTTCTTT